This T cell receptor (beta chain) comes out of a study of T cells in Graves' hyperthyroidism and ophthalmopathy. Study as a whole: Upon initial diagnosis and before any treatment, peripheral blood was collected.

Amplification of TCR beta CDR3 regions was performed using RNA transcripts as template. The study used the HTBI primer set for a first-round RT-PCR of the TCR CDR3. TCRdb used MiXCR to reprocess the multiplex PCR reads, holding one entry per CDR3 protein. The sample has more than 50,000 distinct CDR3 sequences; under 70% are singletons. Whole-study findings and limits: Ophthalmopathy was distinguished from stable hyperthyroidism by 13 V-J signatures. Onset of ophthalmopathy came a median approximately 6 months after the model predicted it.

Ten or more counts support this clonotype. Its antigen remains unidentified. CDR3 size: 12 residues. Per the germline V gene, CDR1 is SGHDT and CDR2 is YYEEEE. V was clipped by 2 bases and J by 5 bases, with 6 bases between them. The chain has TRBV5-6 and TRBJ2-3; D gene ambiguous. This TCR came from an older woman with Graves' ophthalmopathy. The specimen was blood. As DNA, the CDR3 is TGTGCCAGCAGCTTAGGTGGAGATACGCAGTATTTT. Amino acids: CASSLGGDTQYF.